The 25 T cell receptor beta chains in this list originate from one sample, sequenced in a study of shared clonotypes between healthy human individuals. Here immunoSEQ multiplex PCR was the method, and the copy in TCRdb shows in-frame clones only, minus some. The sample includes about 2 million clones, roughly 95% of them seen just once. Positively selected for CCR7, the CD45RO-negative cells used as naive CD8 cells excluded terminally differentiated effector memory CD45RA+ cells. Sequencing used naive CD8+ T cells sorted from blood. Source of these receptors: a man between 18 and 35 years old in good health.

This chain connects TRBV10-2 to TRBJ2-7, with 9 bases fitting TRBD1. J was trimmed by 2 bases and V by 6 bases; bases with no gene match: 14. Germline loops: CDR1 WSHSY, CDR2 SAAADI. This CDR3 is built from 17 residues. The CDR3 spells CASREQGAGQGTYEQYF. CDR3 sequence (DNA): TGCGCCAGCAGGGAACAGGGGGCGGGACAGGGTACCTACGAGCAGTACTTC.

The chain has TRBV7-9 and TRBJ2-1; D remains unclear. Per the germline V gene, CDR1 is SEHNR and CDR2 is FQNEAQ (reference sequence). This CDR3 contains 12 residues. V lost 6 bases and J 8 bases, leaving 11 bases between the germline ends. The CDR3 sequence: CASRKGTDEQFF. CDR3 DNA sequence: TGTGCCAGCAGGAAAGGTACGGATGAGCAGTTCTTC. Variable domain in full (rest from reference TRBV7-9 and TRBJ2-1): DTGVSQNPRHKITKRGQNVTFRCDPISEHNRLYWYRQTLGQGPEFLTYFQNEAQLEKSRLLSDRFSAERPKGSFSTLEIQRTEQGDSAMYLCASRKGTDEQFFGPGTRLTVL.

The CDR3 loop reads CASSPTGLQPQETQYF. The CDR3 region has the DNA TGTGCCAGCAGCCCGACGGGACTGCAGCCCCAAGAGACCCAGTACTTC. The rearrangement links TRBV11-1 to TRBJ2-5, with D possibly TRBD2 on 6 matching bases. This CDR3 spans 16 amino acids. Germline lookup yields CDR1 SGHAT and CDR2 FQDESV (reference sequence). V was clipped by 5 bases and J by 1 base, with 17 bases between them.

The count of this clone is one. The rearrangement joins TRBV25-1 to TRBJ2-2; 9 bases are a match to TRBD2. This CDR3 contains 15 residues. Looked up from germline, CDR1 is MGHDK and CDR2 is SYGVNS. Trimming removed 3 bases from V and 9 bases from J; junction bases left unmatched: 8. In DNA, the CDR3 is TGTGCCAGCAGTGATTCGGGACTAGCATCTTGGGAGCTGTTTTTT. The encoded protein is CASSDSGLASWELFF.

With respect to this clone: The sample carries other DNA sequences with the same CDR3. The chain has TRBV27 and TRBJ2-1, with D possibly being TRBD1 (6 bases). Per the germline V gene, CDR1 is MNHEY and CDR2 is SMNVEV (reference sequence). V was shortened by 4 bases and J by 3 bases, with 7 bases between the two germline ends. The CDR3 runs 13 residues. CDR3 sequence: CASSWTDYNEQFF. CDR3 nucleotides: TGTGCCAGCAGTTGGACAGACTACAATGAGCAGTTCTTC.

The V call is TRBV4-3, the J call TRBJ1-2; D gene unclear. Trimming stripped 0 bases from V and 3 bases from J, with 14 bases between. Per germline, CDR1 LGHNA and CDR2 YSLEER. The CDR3 contains 16 residues. The DNA for the CDR3 is TGCGCCAGCAGCCAAGATCGGGAGGGTATGGACTATGGCTACACCTTC. It is translated as CASSQDREGMDYGYTF.

The gene calls are TRBV27 and TRBJ1-2; D unresolved. From germline, CDR1 is MNHEY and CDR2 SMNVEV (reference sequence). Trimming took 2 bases from V and 4 from J, leaving 11 bases between them. The length of the CDR3 is 14 residues. CDR3 coding DNA: TGTGCCAGCAGTTTAAACGGGAACCCCTATGGCTACACCTTC. It specifies CASSLNGNPYGYTF.

This clone has just one count. The same CDR3 is also encoded by other DNA sequences in this sample. This chain joins TRBV6-5 and TRBJ2-1, with 7 nucleotides matching TRBD2. Trimming at V came to 2 bases and at J to 4 bases, leaving 5 bases not matched to a gene. The CDR3 has 15 amino acids. Germline CDR1 and CDR2: MNHEY and SVGAGI. CDR3 in amino acids: CASSYVGGSYNEQFF. For the CDR3, the DNA is TGTGCCAGCAGTTACGTCGGCGGGAGTTACAATGAGCAGTTCTTC.

The chain is built from TRBV7-8 and TRBJ2-5; D tentatively reads TRBD1 or TRBD2 (6 bases each). The germline CDR1 and CDR2 sequences are SGHVS and FQNEAQ. Trimming removed 6 bases from V and 5 bases from J, with 16 bases in between. CDR3 size: 14 residues. The chain's CDR3 is CASRDWGARETQYF. In DNA, the CDR3 is TGTGCCAGCAGGGATTGGGGGGCCCGGGAGACCCAGTACTTC. Together with reference TRBV7-8 and TRBJ2-5, the CDR3 gives the full variable domain: GAGVSQSPRYKVAKRGQDVALRCDPISGHVSLFWYQQALGQGPEFLTYFQNEAQLDKSGLPSDRFFAERPEGSVSTLKIQRTQQEDSAVYLCASRDWGARETQYFGPGTRLLVL.

The genes are TRBV6-5 and TRBJ2-2; 7 nucleotides align to TRBD2. Germline values: CDR1 MNHEY, CDR2 SVGAGI. With 8 bases clipped from V and 5 bases from J, the junction kept 11 bases outside the gene matches. CDR3 size: 15 residues. CDR3 DNA sequence: TGTGCCAGCTCCCCCGGGCTAGCGGAGACCGGGGAGCTGTTTTTT. Protein product: CASSPGLAETGELFF.

The rearrangement links TRBV19 to TRBJ2-7, with 10 bases aligning to TRBD1. Germline assignment: CDR1 LNHDA and CDR2 SQIVND (reference sequence). V trimming: 3 bases; J trimming: 2 bases; junction bases outside the gene matches: 4. The CDR3 has 15 residues. CDR3 coding DNA: TGTGCCAGTAGTATGGCGGACAGGGGGACCTACGAGCAGTACTTC. This sequence encodes CASSMADRGTYEQYF. The whole variable domain, filled in from reference TRBV19 and TRBJ2-7, reads DGGITQSPKYLFRKEGQNVTLSCEQNLNHDAMYWYRQDPGQGLRLIYYSQIVNDFQKGDIAEGYSVSREKKESFPLTVTSAQKNPTAFYLCASSMADRGTYEQYFGPGTRLTVT.

The chain combines TRBV28 with TRBJ1-6, with a tentative D call TRBD1 (5 bases). V was shortened by 6 bases and J by 11 bases, with 17 bases between the two germline ends. The CDR3 extends over 14 amino acids. Germline assignment: CDR1 MDHEN and CDR2 SYDVKM. The CDR3 sequence is CASSSPDGGAPLHF. CDR3 DNA: TGTGCCAGCAGCTCTCCGGACGGGGGAGCACCCCTCCACTTT.

V usage is TRBV27 and J usage is TRBJ2-3; perhaps TRBD2 as D (5 bases). From germline, CDR1 is MNHEY and CDR2 SMNVEV (reference sequence). The CDR3 loop spans 14 amino acids. V was pared by 2 bases and J by 4 bases, with 10 bases between. The CDR3 region is CASSLLASADTQYF. The DNA of the CDR3 is TGTGCCAGCAGTTTACTAGCTTCGGCAGATACGCAGTATTTT.

A remark on this clone: This CDR3 is also generated by other DNA sequences in the sample. This chain links TRBV13 with TRBJ1-2, with TRBD1 as a possible D gene (6 bases). CDR3 size: 14 residues. CDR1 and CDR2 from the germline V gene are PRHDT and FYEKMQ (reference sequence). V was trimmed by 0 bases and J by 4 bases, leaving 9 bases between them. Written as DNA, the CDR3 is TGTGCCAGCAGCTTAGGTCAGGGGCTCTATGGCTACACCTTC. This encodes CASSLGQGLYGYTF.

The chain joins TRBV27 to TRBJ2-5; possibly TRBD2 for D (7 bases). This CDR3 has 16 residues. Trimming removed 8 bases from V and 1 base from J, with 20 bases in between. Germline lookup yields CDR1 MNHEY and CDR2 SMNVEV (reference sequence). This chain's CDR3 is CASAERGRGLQETQYF. The CDR3 region has the DNA TGTGCCAGCGCCGAGAGGGGGAGGGGCCTCCAAGAGACCCAGTACTTC.

The chain links TRBV5-6 to TRBJ2-7, with 7 bases aligning to TRBD1. J gave up 7 bases and V 0 bases, and 7 bases lay outside the gene matches. CDR1 and CDR2 from the germline V gene are SGHDT and YYEEEE. This CDR3 spans 14 amino acids. CDR3 amino acids: CASSLGGGTGEQYF. The DNA of the CDR3 is TGTGCCAGCAGCTTGGGAGGGGGCACGGGGGAGCAGTACTTC.

The CDR3 is CASSLRGTSSYNSPLHF. CDR3 DNA sequence: TGTGCCAGCAGTTTAAGGGGCACGAGCTCCTATAATTCACCCCTCCACTTT. The chain uses TRBV28 and TRBJ1-6; D is perhaps TRBD1 (5 bases). CDR3 length equals 17 residues. Per the germline V gene, CDR1 is MDHEN and CDR2 is SYDVKM. V lost 2 bases to trimming and J lost 0 bases, with 11 bases between them.

The chain links TRBV19 to TRBJ1-4, with 7 bases identical to TRBD1. After removal of 3 bases from V and 4 bases from J, the junction contained 5 bases not matched to a gene. This CDR3 has 15 residues. The V gene's germline CDR1 is LNHDA and CDR2 SQIVND (reference sequence). CDR3 nucleotide sequence: TGTGCCAGTAGTATCGGGAGGGGGCGTAATGAAAAACTGTTTTTT. This translates into CASSIGRGRNEKLFF. Filled out from reference TRBV19 and TRBJ1-4, the complete variable domain reads DGGITQSPKYLFRKEGQNVTLSCEQNLNHDAMYWYRQDPGQGLRLIYYSQIVNDFQKGDIAEGYSVSREKKESFPLTVTSAQKNPTAFYLCASSIGRGRNEKLFFGSGTQLSVL.

The genes are TRBV19 and TRBJ1-2; tentatively, D is TRBD1 (5 bases). Trimming cost V 5 bases and J 2 bases, with 9 bases left between them. The CDR3 is 13 residues long. Germline loops: CDR1 LNHDA, CDR2 SQIVND (reference sequence). CDR3 protein: CASSVGRNYGYTF. CDR3 DNA: TGTGCCAGTAGTGTGGGACGGAACTATGGCTACACCTTC.

A single count supports this clone. The gene calls are TRBV7-9 and TRBJ1-2, with D perhaps matching TRBD1 (6 bases). The ends were cut back, 0 bases at V and 6 bases at J, with 14 bases in the middle. The CDR3 loop spans 15 amino acids. CDR1 SEHNR and CDR2 FQNEAQ come from the germline V gene (reference sequence). The CDR3 protein is CASSLAPQTGDGYTF. CDR3 DNA: TGTGCCAGCAGCTTAGCTCCCCAGACAGGAGATGGCTACACCTTC.

As for this clone: The same CDR3 also results from other DNA sequences found in this sample. The chain couples TRBV7-9 to TRBJ2-7; no reliable D call. With 5 bases removed from V and 0 bases from J, the gap between germline ends came to 8 bases. The CDR3 is 13 residues long. From germline, CDR1 is SEHNR and CDR2 FQNEAQ (reference sequence). This CDR3 reads CASSPPASYEQYF. DNA of the CDR3: TGTGCCAGCAGCCCGCCGGCCTCCTACGAGCAGTACTTC.

In this sample, this clone turned up once. This rearrangement joins TRBV27 to TRBJ2-1; TRBD1 aligns across 9 bases. The CDR3 runs to 15 residues. The J segment lost 1 base and the V segment lost 6 bases, leaving 4 bases of the junction unmatched. Germline lookup yields CDR1 MNHEY and CDR2 SMNVEV (reference sequence). The CDR3 DNA reads TGTGCCAGCAGCACCGGGACAGGGTCCTACAATGAGCAGTTCTTC. Residues: CASSTGTGSYNEQFF.

The chain uses TRBV10-3 and TRBJ2-7; D possibly corresponds to TRBD1 (5 bases). CDR3 length: 14 residues. CDR1 is ENHRY and CDR2 is SYGVKD in the germline V gene. V was clipped by 8 bases and J by 4 bases, with 18 bases between them. CDR3 sequence reads: CAISVGGREYEQYF. Written as DNA, the CDR3 is TGTGCCATCTCGGTGGGCGGCAGGGAATACGAGCAGTACTTC.

V gene TRBV25-1 combines with J gene TRBJ2-3; D is unclear. V lost 8 bases, J lost 5 bases, and 8 bases lay in between. The CDR3 runs 11 residues. The germline gives CDR1 MGHDK, CDR2 SYGVNS. The CDR3 sequence is CASGVVDTQYF. The CDR3 nucleotides read TGTGCCAGCGGAGTCGTAGATACGCAGTATTTT.

The chain is built from TRBV11-2 and TRBJ2-3; 9 bases match TRBD1. V was clipped by 5 bases and J by 11 bases; unmatched bases: 14. The CDR3 is 15 amino acids. Germline V gives CDR1 SGHAT, CDR2 FQNNGV. CDR3 in DNA: TGTGCCAGCAGCGCCGGAACAGGGGGCCTAGGAGGGCAGTATTTT. It encodes CASSAGTGGLGGQYF.